This paragraph reports one T cell receptor beta chain. These data belong to a study of blood T cell repertoires in COVID-19. Study-level background: COVID-19 samples collected from the United States, Italy and Spain covered acute and convalescent phases.

Clinical histories supplied by participants themselves formed the basis of cohort assignment. This CDR3 is built from 12 residues. CDR1 is SGHAT, CDR2 FQNNGV, per germline. Trimming removed 6 bases at V and 14 bases at J, with 16 bases between. Here immunoSEQ multiplex PCR was the method, and the copy in TCRdb shows in-frame clones only, minus some. Of under 300,000 clones in the sample, 86% are singletons; the top ten hold around 15%. This rearrangement joins TRBV11-2 to TRBJ1-4; weak D call: TRBD1 (6 bases). The clonotype originates from a man aged 18 to 29 who had recovered from COVID-19. Sequenced: PBMCs or T cells enriched from blood (not recorded which). CDR3 region: CASRPGGGGLFF. CDR3 bases: TGTGCCAGCAGGCCGGGCGGGGGCGGGCTGTTTTTT.